This T cell receptor (beta chain) was profiled in a study of T cell repertoires in cytomegalovirus infection (dated by TCRdb to about 2019). Regarding the research as a whole: The peptide stimulations were aimed at well-studied HLA-B-restricted epitopes as well as recently identified HLA-C-restricted CMV epitopes, whose presentation resists viral immunomodulation. Donor HLA type was relevant to the analysis, as public TCR beta signatures indicated carriage of CMV infection together with the matching HLA type. Beyond this particular receptor, the publication reports: The ex vivo response was dominated by HLA-C-restricted CMV-specific TCR beta clonotypes, and the single most frequent clonotype in two of eight donors was supplied by these HLA-C-restricted clonotypes. In both this cohort and an independent approximately 400-donor cohort, the cumulative frequency of public TCR beta family members distinguished carriers of CMV infection plus the relevant HLA type.

Spanning cysteine to phenylalanine, the CDR3 consists of 14 amino acids. Solely the CDR3 DNA is kept, with 42 bases framed from the first base. At the junction V is shortened by 0 bases and J by 6 bases, with 9 bases in between. Sequences LGHNA (CDR1) and YSLEER (CDR2) are obtained from the germline V gene. Points on this clonotype: Its antigen specificity is not known. Base qualities are not recorded, but no much larger clone differs from it by a single base.

The treatment or condition label, read with the paper, signifies: in vitro stimulation with specific CMV peptide epitopes to enrich CMV-specific T cells. The run used an Illumina HiSeq 1500. Starting from the raw public reads, TCRdb applied fastp trimming at Q25, assembled clones with MiXCR and retained in-frame beta chains. Every CDR3 protein is listed once, alongside the most common genes and DNA of its rows. In all, the sample holds roughly 730,000 distinct CDR3 sequences, and about 33% of those were seen once. The top ten clonotypes cover approximately 18% of the sample. The specimen was cultured PBMCs, collected from culture after CMV antigen stimulation. The chain employs TRBV4-3 and TRBJ1-5; TRBD1 might be the D gene, on 5 matching bases. This sequence was found in a human donor in good health (CMV status not recorded). Some clones in this sample may be carry-over from other donors' samples. The nucleotide sequence reads as follows: TGCGCCAGCAGCCAAGATTGGGGGGGTCAGCCCCAGCATTTT. This encodes CASSQDWGGQPQHF.